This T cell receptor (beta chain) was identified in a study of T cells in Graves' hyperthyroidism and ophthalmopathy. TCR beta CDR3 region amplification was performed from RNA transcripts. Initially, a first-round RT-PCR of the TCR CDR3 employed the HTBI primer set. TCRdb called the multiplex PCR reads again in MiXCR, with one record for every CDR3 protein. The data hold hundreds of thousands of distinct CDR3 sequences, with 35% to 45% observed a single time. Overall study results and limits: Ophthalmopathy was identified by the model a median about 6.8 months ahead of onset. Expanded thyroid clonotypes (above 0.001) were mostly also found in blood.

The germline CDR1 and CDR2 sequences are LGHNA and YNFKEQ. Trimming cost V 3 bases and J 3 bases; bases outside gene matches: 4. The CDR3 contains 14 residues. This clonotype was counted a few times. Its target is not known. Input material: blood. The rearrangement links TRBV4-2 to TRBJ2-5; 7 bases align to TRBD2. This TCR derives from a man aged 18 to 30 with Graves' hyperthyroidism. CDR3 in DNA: TGTGCCAGCAGCCACAGGGAGGGAGAAGAGACCCAGTACTTC. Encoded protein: CASSHREGEETQYF.